These T cell receptor beta chains were read from a single sample in a study of T cell responses to AZD1222 COVID-19 vaccine. Method: immunoSEQ multiplex PCR; TCRdb's copy keeps in-frame clones and lacks some. This sample has about 180,000 clones, with around 90% found just once. Sequenced here: peripheral blood, sampled 28 days after the second AZD1222 dose. The receptors stem from an adult who received the AZD1222 COVID-19 vaccine. The conserved cysteine and the conserved F or W are not part of the CDR3 here. Fields, in order: V gene, J gene, CDR3 protein.

v_call: TRBV4-1
j_call: TRBJ2-7
cdr3_aa: ASSQQLGAGGSYEQY

v_call: TRBV5-4
j_call: TRBJ2-5
cdr3_aa: ASSRGARPEETQY

v_call: TRBV5-4
j_call: TRBJ2-1
cdr3_aa: ASSPGGGAVNEQF

v_call: TRBV5-1
j_call: TRBJ1-1
cdr3_aa: ASRGQGEAF

v_call: TRBV7-3
j_call: TRBJ1-2
cdr3_aa: ASSLRQGRSNYGYT

v_call: TRBV9
j_call: TRBJ1-2
cdr3_aa: ASSAPVGYT

v_call: TRBV3-1/TRBV3-2
j_call: TRBJ1-3
cdr3_aa: ASSPDRPISGNTIY

v_call: TRBV24-1
j_call: TRBJ2-2
cdr3_aa: ATSANSGTGELF

v_call: TRBV7-6
j_call: TRBJ2-1
cdr3_aa: ASSLPQDPGLGSYNEQF

v_call: TRBV6-6
j_call: TRBJ2-2
cdr3_aa: ASSLRLAGGLNTGELF

v_call: TRBV2
j_call: TRBJ1-2
cdr3_aa: ASSGGTGQYGYT

v_call: TRBV6-5
j_call: TRBJ1-5
cdr3_aa: ASLGTGDQPQH

v_call: TRBV27
j_call: TRBJ2-7
cdr3_aa: ASSLRGGRTGPYEQY

v_call: TRBV30
j_call: TRBJ1-5
cdr3_aa: AWSGGTGSQPQH

v_call: TRBV7-8
j_call: TRBJ1-6
cdr3_aa: ASSQGTGGDSPLH

v_call: TRBV4-1
j_call: TRBJ2-7
cdr3_aa: ASSQDRGAHYEQY

v_call: TRBV6-5
j_call: TRBJ2-6
cdr3_aa: ASRTWRSGANVLT

v_call: TRBV10-2
j_call: TRBJ2-2
cdr3_aa: ASSVTEANTGELF

v_call: TRBV27
j_call: TRBJ2-5
cdr3_aa: ASSFRPTGGRETQY

v_call: TRBV28
j_call: TRBJ1-2
cdr3_aa: ASSETGPNYGYT

v_call: TRBV9
j_call: TRBJ2-7
cdr3_aa: ASSPRTSGGIYEQY

v_call: TRBV5-8
j_call: TRBJ2-7
cdr3_aa: ASSLASGTSSEQY

v_call: TRBV19
j_call: TRBJ1-5
cdr3_aa: ASTDPGPNQPQH

v_call: TRBV19
j_call: TRBJ1-4
cdr3_aa: ASSMGSADDEKLF

v_call: TRBV30
j_call: TRBJ1-5
cdr3_aa: AWSVQANQPQH

v_call: TRBV14
j_call: TRBJ2-3
cdr3_aa: ASSRLAGQRTDTQY

v_call: TRBV6-5
j_call: TRBJ2-2
cdr3_aa: ASRGTGTTGELF

v_call: TRBV29-1
j_call: TRBJ1-2
cdr3_aa: SAAQLDSYGYT

v_call: TRBV15
j_call: TRBJ2-5
cdr3_aa: ATSRRGQAFQETQY

v_call: TRBV5-4
j_call: TRBJ1-2
cdr3_aa: ASTKPNMEGYT

v_call: TRBV11-3
j_call: TRBJ2-2
cdr3_aa: ASSLATHFTGELF

v_call: TRBV30
j_call: TRBJ1-2
cdr3_aa: ASSPQDPYGYT

v_call: TRBV5-8
j_call: TRBJ1-1
cdr3_aa: ASIRRIMNTEAF

v_call: TRBV6-5
j_call: TRBJ1-2
cdr3_aa: ASIPGGGGYGYT

v_call: TRBV7-6
j_call: TRBJ2-7
cdr3_aa: ASSLAGTHSYEQY

v_call: TRBV6-5
j_call: TRBJ2-3
cdr3_aa: ASSYRDPNTDTQY

v_call: TRBV15
j_call: TRBJ2-1
cdr3_aa: ATSRDQAGGQDEQF

v_call: TRBV3-1/TRBV3-2
j_call: TRBJ2-1
cdr3_aa: ASSQGQGLPREQF

v_call: TRBV9
j_call: TRBJ2-2
cdr3_aa: ASSVGVSTGELF

v_call: TRBV29-1
j_call: TRBJ2-3
cdr3_aa: SVWAMFPLDTQY

v_call: TRBV3-1/TRBV3-2
j_call: TRBJ1-1
cdr3_aa: ASSPGLGNTEAF

v_call: TRBV5-4
j_call: TRBJ2-7
cdr3_aa: ASSAKTGEGSEQY

v_call: TRBV3-1/TRBV3-2
j_call: TRBJ1-2
cdr3_aa: ASSQDPRKHGYT

v_call: TRBV18
j_call: TRBJ2-1
cdr3_aa: ASSLLGLAGGNEQF

v_call: TRBV7-7
j_call: TRBJ2-6
cdr3_aa: ASSLGRSSGANVLT

v_call: TRBV10-1
j_call: TRBJ1-4
cdr3_aa: ASSDGEKLF